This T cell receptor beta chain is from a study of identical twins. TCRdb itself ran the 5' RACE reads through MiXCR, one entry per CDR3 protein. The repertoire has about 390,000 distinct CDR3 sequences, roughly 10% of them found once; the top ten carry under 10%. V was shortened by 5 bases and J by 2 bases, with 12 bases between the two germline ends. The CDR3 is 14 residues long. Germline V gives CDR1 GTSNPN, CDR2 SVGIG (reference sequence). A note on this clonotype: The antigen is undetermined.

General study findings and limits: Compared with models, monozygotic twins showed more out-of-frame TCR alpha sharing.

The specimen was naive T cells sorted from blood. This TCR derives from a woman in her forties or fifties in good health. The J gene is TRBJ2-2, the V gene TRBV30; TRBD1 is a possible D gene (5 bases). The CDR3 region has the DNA TGTGCCTGGGTTAGACAGCGAAACACCGGGGAGCTGTTTTTT. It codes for CAWVRQRNTGELFF.